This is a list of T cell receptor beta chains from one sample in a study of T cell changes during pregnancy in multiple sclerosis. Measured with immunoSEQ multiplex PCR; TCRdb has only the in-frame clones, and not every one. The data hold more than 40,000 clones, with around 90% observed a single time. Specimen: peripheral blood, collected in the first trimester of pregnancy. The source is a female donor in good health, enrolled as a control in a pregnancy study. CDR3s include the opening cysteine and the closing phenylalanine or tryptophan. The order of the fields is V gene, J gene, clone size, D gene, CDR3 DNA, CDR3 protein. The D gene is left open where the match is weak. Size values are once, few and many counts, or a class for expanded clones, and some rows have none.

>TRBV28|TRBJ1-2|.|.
TGTGCCAGCAGTCAGGGCAGCAACTATGGCTACACCTTC
CASSQGSNYGYTF
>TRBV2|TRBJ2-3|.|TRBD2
TGTGCCAGCAGTGTTGGACTAGCGGGGGGGCTGGATACGCAGTATTTT
CASSVGLAGGLDTQYF
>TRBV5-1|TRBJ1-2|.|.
TGCGCCAGCAGCCTCGACTACTATGGCTACACCTTC
CASSLDYYGYTF
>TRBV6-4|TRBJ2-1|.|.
TGTGCCAGCAGTCGGATAGCGGAGGGCGATGAGCAGTTCTTC
CASSRIAEGDEQFF
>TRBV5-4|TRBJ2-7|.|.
TGTGCCAGCAGCCTTAAGGGGACAACGGGGCGCGAGCAGTACTTC
CASSLKGTTGREQYF
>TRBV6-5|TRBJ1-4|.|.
TGTGCCAGCAGGCTGAACAGAGCAACTAATGAAAAACTGTTTTTT
CASRLNRATNEKLFF
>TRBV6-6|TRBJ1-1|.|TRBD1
TGTGCCAGCGCACACAGGGGCATGAACACTGAAGCTTTCTTT
CASAHRGMNTEAFF
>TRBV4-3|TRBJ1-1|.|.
TGCGCCAGCAGCCCCATCCCGGGTCTCTACGGCACTGAAGCTTTCTTT
CASSPIPGLYGTEAFF
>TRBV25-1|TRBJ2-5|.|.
TGTGCCAGCAGTGAAAGGTCAGGGGTAGAGACCCAGTACTTC
CASSERSGVETQYF
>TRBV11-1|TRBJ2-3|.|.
TGTGCCAGCAGCTTGACAACAGATACGCAGTATTTT
CASSLTTDTQYF
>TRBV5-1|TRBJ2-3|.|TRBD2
TGCGCCAGCAGCTACGGACTAGCGGGGGGAACAAGCACAGATACGCAGTATTTT
CASSYGLAGGTSTDTQYF
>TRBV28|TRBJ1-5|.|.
TGTGCCAGCAGTAAAGATCCAAAGACAAGGGCATTCGGGGGCAATCAGCCCCAGCATTTT
CASSKDPKTRAFGGNQPQHF
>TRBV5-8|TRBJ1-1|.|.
TGTGCAAGAGAACAGGGTTTGAACACTGAAGCTTTCTTT
CAREQGLNTEAFF
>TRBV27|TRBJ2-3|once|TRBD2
TGTGCCAGCAGTTCCTTCGGACTAGCGGGAGTTACAGATACGCAGTATTTT
CASSSFGLAGVTDTQYF
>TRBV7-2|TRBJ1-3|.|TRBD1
TGTGCCAGCAGTCGACAGGGGGCTAGAAACACCATATATTTT
CASSRQGARNTIYF
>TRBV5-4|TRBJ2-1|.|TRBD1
TGTGCCAGCAGCTTGTATTTAGGACAGGGCAATGAGCAGTTCTTC
CASSLYLGQGNEQFF
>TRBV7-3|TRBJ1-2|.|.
TGTGCCAGCAGCTTATACGGGTGCTACACCTTC
CASSLYGCYTF
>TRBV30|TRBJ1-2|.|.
TGTGCCTGGAGTGTAAACACAGGGATTTATGGCTACACCTTC
CAWSVNTGIYGYTF
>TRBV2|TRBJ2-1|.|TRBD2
TGTGCCAGCAGAGTCGGCGGGGGGGCCAGTAATGAGCAGTTCTTC
CASRVGGGASNEQFF
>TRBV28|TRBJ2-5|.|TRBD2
TGTGCCAGCAGTCCCCGACGGTTCGGGGGGGAGACCCAGTACTTC
CASSPRRFGGETQYF
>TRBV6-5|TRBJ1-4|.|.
TGTGCCAGCAGTACCCAGGGTTTTGGTGAAAAACTGTTTTTT
CASSTQGFGEKLFF
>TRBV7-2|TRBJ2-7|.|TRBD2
TGTGCCAGCAGCCCCGGGACTAGCTACGAGCAGTACTTC
CASSPGTSYEQYF
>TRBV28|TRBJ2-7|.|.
TGTGCCAGCAGTTCGACAGTGCTACGAAGCGAGCAGTACTTC
CASSSTVLRSEQYF
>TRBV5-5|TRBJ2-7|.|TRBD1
TGTGCCAGCAGCCCGGCTCCGGGACAGGGGGCATTTGAGCAGTACTTC
CASSPAPGQGAFEQYF
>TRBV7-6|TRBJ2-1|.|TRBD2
TGTGCCAGCAGCTCGGCGGGAGTTGAGCAGTTCTTC
CASSSAGVEQFF
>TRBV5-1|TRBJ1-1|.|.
TGCGCCAGCAGCTTGACCGGGGGCACTGAAGCTTTCTTT
CASSLTGGTEAFF
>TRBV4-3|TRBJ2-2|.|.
TGCGCCAGCAGCCAAGTCCCCCTTGCCGGGGAGCTGTTTTTT
CASSQVPLAGELFF
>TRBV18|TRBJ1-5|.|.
TGTGCCAGCTCAGCAATGGCCCGGCATCAGGGAGGACAGCCCCAGCATTTT
CASSAMARHQGGQPQHF
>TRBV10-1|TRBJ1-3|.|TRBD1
TGCGCCAGCAGTCCTGGACAGGGGAACACCATATATTTT
CASSPGQGNTIYF
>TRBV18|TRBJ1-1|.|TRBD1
TGTGCCAGCTCACCGGGGCAGGGGGCGCTGAACACTGAAGCTTTCTTT
CASSPGQGALNTEAFF
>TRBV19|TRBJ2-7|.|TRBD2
TGTGCCAGTAGTCCTCGGACTAGCGGGATGGGACCCCGAGCCTACGAGCAGTACTTC
CASSPRTSGMGPRAYEQYF
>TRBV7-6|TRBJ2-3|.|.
TGTGCCAGCAGCTTAGGAAGGGGTCCCACCCCGGATACGCAGTATTTT
CASSLGRGPTPDTQYF
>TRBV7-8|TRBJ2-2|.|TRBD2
TGTGCCAGCCAGCGGGGGCCCGGGGAGCTGTTTTTT
CASQRGPGELFF
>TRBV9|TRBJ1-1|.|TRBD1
TGTGCCAGCAGCGCGACAGGGTTGAACACTGAAGCTTTCTTT
CASSATGLNTEAFF
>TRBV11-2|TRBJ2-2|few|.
TGTGCCAGCAGGTTGACAGCGAACACCGGGGAGCTGTTTTTT
CASRLTANTGELFF
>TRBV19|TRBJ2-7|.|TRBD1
TGTGCCAGTAGTCTGGACAGGGGACCTTACGAGCAGTACTTC
CASSLDRGPYEQYF
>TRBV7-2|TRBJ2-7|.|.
TGTGCCAGCAGCCGTTCTACAGGTGGCCTACATTCCTACGAGCAGTACTTC
CASSRSTGGLHSYEQYF
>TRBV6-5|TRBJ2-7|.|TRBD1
TGTGCCAGCCGCCGCGAGGGACAGGGGTTCTACGAGCAGTACTTC
CASRREGQGFYEQYF
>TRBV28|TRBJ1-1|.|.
TGTGCCAGCAGCCCAAGGACACCCCCGGCTGAAGCTTTCTTT
CASSPRTPPAEAFF
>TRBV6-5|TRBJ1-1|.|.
TGTGCCAGCAGTTCCCAGGGGAGGGGGGCTTTCTTT
CASSSQGRGAFF
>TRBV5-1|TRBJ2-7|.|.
TGCGCCAGCTGTGACAGCACCTACGAGCAGTACTTC
CASCDSTYEQYF
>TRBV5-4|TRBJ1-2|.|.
TGTGCCAGCAGCTTCCCTGAGGGCGGCTATGGCTACACCTTC
CASSFPEGGYGYTF
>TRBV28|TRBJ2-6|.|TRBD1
TGTGCCAGCAGTTTGGGGACAGGGGGCTCTGGGGCCAACGTCCTGACTTTC
CASSLGTGGSGANVLTF
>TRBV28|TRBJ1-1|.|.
TGTGCCAGCAGTTTTGACGCGGAAGGTTCGGGCACTGAAGCTTTCTTT
CASSFDAEGSGTEAFF
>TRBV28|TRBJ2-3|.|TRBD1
TGTGCCAGCACGACAGGGAATGGAGATACGCAGTATTTT
CASTTGNGDTQYF
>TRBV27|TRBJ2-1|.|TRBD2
TGTGCCAGCAGTTCTCAGATAGCGGGAGGAGCGATCAATGAGCAGTTCTTC
CASSSQIAGGAINEQFF
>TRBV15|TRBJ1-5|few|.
TGTGCCACCAGCTGGACAAGGGGCGGCAATCAGCCCCAGCATTTT
CATSWTRGGNQPQHF
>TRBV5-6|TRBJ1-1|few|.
TGTGCCAGCAGCTTGGTTCCTATGAACACTGAAGCTTTCTTT
CASSLVPMNTEAFF
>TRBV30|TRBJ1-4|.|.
TGTGCCTGGAGGGCAAGCGCTAATGAAAAACTGTTTTTT
CAWRASANEKLFF
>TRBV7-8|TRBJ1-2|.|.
TGTGCCAGCAGCTGGGCGACAGGCATCGCTAACTATGGCTACACCTTC
CASSWATGIANYGYTF
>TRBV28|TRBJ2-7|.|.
TGTGCCAGCAGTTGGGGGGCCTACGAGCAGTACTTC
CASSWGAYEQYF
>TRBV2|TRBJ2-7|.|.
TGTGCCAGCAGTGCCACATTGGTCGAATCCTACGAGCAGTACTTC
CASSATLVESYEQYF
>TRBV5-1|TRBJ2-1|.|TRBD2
TGCGCCAGCAGCGTAATAGCGGGGGGGCCCCACAATGAGCAGTTCTTC
CASSVIAGGPHNEQFF
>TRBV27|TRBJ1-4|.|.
TGTGCCAGCAGTTTAGTGCCAGCAACTAATGAAAAACTGTTTTTT
CASSLVPATNEKLFF
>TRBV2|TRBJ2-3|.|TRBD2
TGTGCCAGCGTAGAAGGACTAGCTGGGGCAGATACGCAGTATTTT
CASVEGLAGADTQYF